Following are 14 T cell receptor beta chains from one sample sequenced in a study of cytomegalovirus exposure and HLA in healthy donors. The study ran its PCR with 60 Vbeta and 13 Jbeta primers. Using immunoSEQ multiplex PCR, the repertoire was profiled, and TCRdb retains in-frame clones only, with some absent. The sample lists about 210,000 clones; about 86% were seen once. What was sequenced was PBMCs. The receptors were gathered from a man between 35 and 55 years old in good health and CMV-seropositive.

The sample holds a few counts of this clone. The rearrangement joins TRBV5-1 to TRBJ1-1; no firm D call. Germline lookup yields CDR1 SGHRS and CDR2 YFSETQ. V was trimmed by 5 bases and J by 0 bases, leaving 11 bases between them. The CDR3 totals 14 residues. The CDR3 DNA reads TGCGCCAGCAGTCTGCAAAAGCTGAACACTGAAGCTTTCTTT. It encodes CASSLQKLNTEAFF.

The rearrangement uses TRBV27 and TRBJ1-2; D uncertain. V was pared by 4 bases and J by 1 base, with 13 bases between. Per germline, CDR1 MNHEY and CDR2 SMNVEV (reference sequence). The CDR3 has 15 residues. For the CDR3, the DNA is TGTGCCAGCAGTTGGGCCCGGCAGCTTAACTATGGCTACACCTTC. It yields the protein CASSWARQLNYGYTF.

The V call is TRBV14, the J call TRBJ2-3; weak D call: TRBD2 (6 bases). Germline V gene data show CDR1 as SGHDN and CDR2 as FVKESK. Trimming took off 2 bases at V and 0 bases at J, with 9 bases between the two ends. The CDR3 consists of 15 residues. In nucleotides, the CDR3 is TGTGCCAGCAGCCAACTAGCGTCTAGCACAGATACGCAGTATTTT. Its translation is CASSQLASSTDTQYF.

The chain couples TRBV7-2 to TRBJ2-7; 13 positions match TRBD2. Per the germline V gene, CDR1 is SGHTA and CDR2 is FQGNSA. This CDR3 has 15 amino acids. V gave up 4 bases and J gave up 7 bases; unmatched junction bases: 7. The CDR3 DNA reads as TGTGCCAGCAGCTCGGGACTAGCGGGACTTGGGGAGCAGTACTTC. Protein sequence: CASSSGLAGLGEQYF.

The CDR3 nucleotides are TGTGCCTGGACAGGGGAGGAGACCCAGTACTTC. As protein: CAWTGEETQYF. J is TRBJ2-5 and V is TRBV30; possible D gene TRBD1, 6 bases. The V and J ends lost 4 bases and 5 bases respectively, with 8 bases between them. From germline, CDR1 is GTSNPN and CDR2 SVGIG (reference sequence). CDR3 length: 11 amino acids.

The J gene is TRBJ2-1, the V gene TRBV9; D is uncertain. V lost 0 bases and J 7 bases, leaving 5 bases between the germline ends. Germline CDR1 is SGDLS and CDR2 is YYNGEE. This CDR3 spans 12 amino acids. The CDR3 spells CASSVGSNEQFF. The DNA for the CDR3 is TGTGCCAGCAGCGTAGGTAGTAATGAGCAGTTCTTC.

This chain joins TRBV10-3 and TRBJ1-2; tentatively, D is TRBD1 (6 bases). CDR1 is ENHRY, CDR2 SYGVKD, per germline. Trimming removed 0 bases from V and 7 bases from J, with 18 bases in between. The CDR3 has 16 residues. The CDR3 DNA is TGTGCCATCAGTGAGTCCTGGGCTGAACAGGGAAGTGGCTACACCTTC. It specifies CAISESWAEQGSGYTF.

This chain uses TRBV12-2 with TRBJ2-1; the tabulated D call, TRBD2, remains unverified against the DNA. TRBV12-2 constitutes a pseudogene. The CDR3 runs 14 residues. The CDR3 sequence is CASRLLVCYNEQFF. CDR3 nucleotide sequence: TGTGCAAGTCGCTTATTAGTATGCTACAATGAGCAGTTCTTC.

The V and J genes are TRBV5-6 and TRBJ1-2; D is undetermined. Looked up from germline, CDR1 is SGHDT and CDR2 is YYEEEE. Trimming took off 3 bases at V and 2 bases at J, with 14 bases between the two ends. The CDR3 is 15 amino acids. CDR3 residues: CASSSIRETNYGYTF. The DNA of the CDR3 is TGTGCCAGCAGCTCGATCCGGGAGACAAACTATGGCTACACCTTC.

The chain recombines TRBV5-1 with TRBJ2-7; 9 bases match TRBD1. Looked up from germline, CDR1 is SGHRS and CDR2 is YFSETQ. V was pared by 4 bases and J by 5 bases, with 7 bases of the junction left unmatched. This CDR3 is built from 14 residues. The CDR3 sequence: CASSEPGQGNEQYF. As DNA, the CDR3 is TGCGCCAGCAGCGAACCGGGACAGGGTAACGAGCAGTACTTC.

The chain carries TRBV11-3 and TRBJ2-1; TRBD1 matches 7 bases. Germline loops: CDR1 SGHNT, CDR2 YENEEA. With V trimmed by 5 bases and J by 6 bases, 4 bases remained unmatched. This CDR3 is built from 13 residues. The CDR3 protein is CASSPGTANEQFF. As DNA, the CDR3 is TGTGCCAGCAGCCCCGGGACAGCCAATGAGCAGTTCTTC. Full variable domain (outside the CDR3, taken from reference TRBV11-3 and TRBJ2-1): EAGVVQSPRYKIIEKKQPVAFWCNPISGHNTLYWYLQNLGQGPELLIRYENEEAVDDSQLPKDRFSAERLKGVDSTLKIQPAELGDSAVYLCASSPGTANEQFFGPGTRLTVL.

The rearrangement uses TRBV18 and TRBJ1-5; D may be TRBD1 (6 bases). With 3 bases removed from V and 3 bases from J, the gap between germline ends came to 15 bases. The CDR3 covers 16 residues. Germline V gene data show CDR1 as KGHSH and CDR2 as LQKENI. Here the CDR3 DNA reads TGTGCCAGCTCACCCCCGGGAGGGGGGGTCAATCAGCCCCAGCATTTT. Translation: CASSPPGGGVNQPQHF.

This clone was counted once. The CDR3 reads CASKPTGIDTGELFF. The DNA of the CDR3 is TGTGCCAGTAAGCCGACAGGGATCGACACCGGGGAGCTGTTTTTT. The chain links TRBV19 to TRBJ2-2; the match to TRBD1 covers 7 bases. The CDR3 is 15 amino acids. J gave up 3 bases and V 7 bases, and 8 bases lay outside the gene matches. The germline V gene has CDR1 LNHDA and CDR2 SQIVND (reference sequence). The full variable domain, rest sourced from reference TRBV19 and TRBJ2-2, is DGGITQSPKYLFRKEGQNVTLSCEQNLNHDAMYWYRQDPGQGLRLIYYSQIVNDFQKGDIAEGYSVSREKKESFPLTVTSAQKNPTAFYLCASKPTGIDTGELFFGEGSRLTVL.

Of note for this clone: The junction differs from germline at one of its ends, possibly a read error. The chain couples TRBV7-9 to TRBJ1-2, with D unresolved. Germline assignment: CDR1 SEHNR and CDR2 FQNEAQ (reference sequence). The CDR3 sequence is 15 residues long. The CDR3 bases are TGTTCCAGCAGCTTACAAGCGGCAGAGTATTATGGCTACACCTTC. This codes for CSSSLQAAEYYGYTF. Full variable domain (missing parts from reference TRBV7-9 and TRBJ1-2): DTGVSQNPRHKITKRGQNVTFRCDPISEHNRLYWYRQTLGQGPEFLTYFQNEAQLEKSRLLSDRFSAERPKGSFSTLEIQRTEQGDSAMYLCSSSLQAAEYYGYTFGSGTRLTVV.